A single sample is the source of the 28 T cell receptor beta chains below, sequenced in a study of Graves' ophthalmopathy and Graves' hyperthyroidism. RNA transcripts were the template, and TCR beta CDR3 regions were amplified from them. The first-round RT-PCR employed HTBI primers together with the Qiagen OneStep RT-PCR kit. A multiplex PCR was then performed as the second round. TCRdb reprocessed the multiplex PCR reads with MiXCR, giving one entry per CDR3 protein. This table has 500,000 to 800,000 distinct CDR3 sequences, under 50% appearing once. Sequenced sample: peripheral blood. Receptors originate from an adult man with Graves' ophthalmopathy.

This clonotype was seen a few times. The chain carries TRBV7-3 and TRBJ1-6; no clear D. The CDR3 is 15 amino acids. Germline CDR1 and CDR2: SGHTA and FQGTGA. V gave up 6 bases and J gave up 4 bases, with 13 bases separating them. The CDR3 loop reads CASRKERGYNSPLHF. The CDR3 DNA sequence: TGTGCCAGCAGAAAGGAGCGTGGTTATAATTCACCCCTCCACTTT.

The table lists this clonotype with many counts. V usage is TRBV12-3 or TRBV12-4 and J usage is TRBJ1-5; D is uncertain. The CDR3 covers 12 residues. V was cut by 6 bases and J by 4 bases, with 7 bases left in between. The CDR3 DNA reads TGTGCCAGCAGATCGCCGAATCAGCCCCAGCATTTT. Amino acid sequence: CASRSPNQPQHF.

Many counts were recorded for this clonotype. The chain combines TRBV5-6 with TRBJ2-7; no definite D call. CDR3 length equals 13 residues. Germline V gene sequence: CDR1 SGHDT, CDR2 YYEEEE. The V and J ends lost 0 bases and 6 bases respectively, with 10 bases between them. Written as DNA, the CDR3 is TGTGCCAGCAGCTTGGGCAGACCGAGCGAGCAGTACTTC. This sequence encodes CASSLGRPSEQYF.

The V gene is TRBV10-2, the J gene TRBJ2-6, with 7 bases that match TRBD1. J gave up 0 bases and V 2 bases, and 1 base lay outside the gene matches. Germline V gene data show CDR1 as WSHSY and CDR2 as SAAADI. The CDR3 is 16 amino acids. The CDR3 nucleotides read TGCGCCAGCAGTGAGGGACAGGCCTCTGGGGCCAACGTCCTGACTTTC. Translation: CASSEGQASGANVLTF.

This clonotype occurred many times. V is TRBV7-8 and J is TRBJ1-1; D unresolved. The CDR3 contains 13 residues. Trimming stripped 1 base from V and 4 bases from J, with 7 bases between. Germline CDR1 is SGHVS and CDR2 is FQNEAQ. CDR3 bases: TGTGCCAGCAGCTTAGGGAAGGTCACTGAAGCTTTCTTT. Amino acids: CASSLGKVTEAFF.

This clonotype was counted once. The genes are TRBV4-1 and TRBJ2-7; D possibly corresponds to TRBD1 (6 bases). The germline V and J ends were trimmed by 3 bases and 1 base, with 10 bases remaining between them. This CDR3 spans 14 amino acids. Germline CDR1 MGHRA, CDR2 YSYEKL. In DNA, the CDR3 is TGCGCCAGCAGCCAGAGGGGGAATTCCTACGAGCAGTACTTC. As protein: CASSQRGNSYEQYF.

Points on this clonotype: Since a much larger clone is just one base distant, this may be a read error. V usage is TRBV9 and J usage is TRBJ1-2; D perhaps matches TRBD1 (5 bases). This CDR3 contains 15 residues. CDR1 and CDR2 (germline): SGDLS, YYNGEE. CDR3 loop: CASSAAPGPKYGCTF. CDR3 DNA sequence: TGTGCCAGCAGCGCAGCTCCGGGACCCAAGTACGGCTGCACCTTC.

This clonotype was counted a few times. The gene calls are TRBV14 and TRBJ1-2; D gene ambiguous. V lost 8 bases and J lost 6, with 22 bases in between. The germline gives CDR1 SGHDN, CDR2 FVKESK. This CDR3 comprises 15 residues. The CDR3 reads CASSPGVAVHNGYTF. CDR3 sequence (DNA): TGTGCCAGCTCACCAGGAGTTGCAGTCCACAATGGCTACACCTTC.

Of note for this clonotype: The junction departs from the called germline gene at one end, perhaps through a read error. V gene TRBV6-2 or TRBV6-3 combines with J gene TRBJ2-7; possibly TRBD2 for D (7 bases). CDR1 is MNHEY and CDR2 is SVGEGT in the germline V gene. The CDR3 has 15 amino acids. The CDR3 DNA is TGTGCCAGCACCCCCCGGGGGGCGCGGGCCTCGCCGGGAACTTTC. Amino acid sequence: CASTPRGARASPGTF.

This clonotype was seen repeatedly, ten times or more. The genes are TRBV2 and TRBJ1-4; D is ambiguous. The germline V and J ends were trimmed by 5 bases and 8 bases, with 15 bases remaining between them. The CDR3 runs 14 residues. Per the germline V gene, CDR1 is SNHLY and CDR2 is FYNNEI. This CDR3 reads CASSSSPRAEKLFF. CDR3 coding DNA: TGTGCCAGCAGTTCCAGCCCAAGGGCCGAAAAACTGTTTTTT.

The V call is TRBV25-1, the J call TRBJ1-4; a weak D match, TRBD1 (6 bases). The ends were cut back, 5 bases at V and 1 base at J, with 17 bases in the middle. The CDR3 sequence is 17 residues long. Germline-derived CDR1 and CDR2 are MGHDK and SYGVNS. In DNA, the CDR3 is TGTGCCAGCAGTTTAGGGGTAGGCAGGGGAACTAATGAAAAACTGTTTTTT. Amino acids: CASSLGVGRGTNEKLFF.

This clonotype was recorded many times. V and J are TRBV7-6 and TRBJ1-4; the D gene is possibly TRBD1 (5 bases). V lost 5 bases to trimming and J lost 8 bases, with 21 bases between them. The CDR3 covers 16 residues. The germline V gene encodes CDR1 SGHVS and CDR2 FNYEAQ. The CDR3 nucleotides are TGTGCCAGCAGCCTCAGGACACCTCCGGTCGGGGAAAAACTGTTTTTT. Translated: CASSLRTPPVGEKLFF.

This rearrangement joins TRBV25-1 to TRBJ2-7; no clear D gene. Germline CDR1 reads MGHDK; CDR2 reads SYGVNS. Trimming removed 8 bases at V and 4 bases at J, with 15 bases between. The CDR3 sequence is 13 residues long. The CDR3 DNA reads as TGTGCCAGCTTAGGAACGGCTATGTACGAGCAGTACTTC. Translated, it gives CASLGTAMYEQYF.

V is TRBV19 and J is TRBJ1-2; D is uncertain. Germline V gene data show CDR1 as LNHDA and CDR2 as SQIVND (reference sequence). The CDR3 runs to 14 residues. V was clipped by 6 bases and J by 8 bases, with 19 bases between them. The CDR3 DNA sequence: TGTGCCAGTAGCCTGAGGGTGGGAAGCTACGGCTACACCTTC. Protein: CASSLRVGSYGYTF.

At least ten counts were recorded for this clonotype. The chain couples TRBV19 to TRBJ2-7; TRBD1 agrees at 7 bases. Looked up from germline, CDR1 is LNHDA and CDR2 is SQIVND (reference sequence). The ends lost 9 bases at V and 0 bases at J; junction bases unmatched: 5. The CDR3 has 13 residues. CDR3 sequence: CASRDSNSYEQYF. CDR3 coding DNA: TGTGCCAGCAGGGACAGTAACTCCTACGAGCAGTACTTC.

This clonotype has at least ten counts. The chain uses TRBV7-2 and TRBJ1-2, with 9 bases matching TRBD1. The CDR3 extends over 14 amino acids. With 6 bases clipped from V and 7 bases from J, the junction kept 9 bases outside the gene matches. CDR1 and CDR2 (germline): SGHTA, FQGNSA. CDR3 amino acids: CASSSTDRGTGYTF. CDR3 in DNA: TGTGCCAGCAGTTCCACGGACAGGGGTACTGGCTACACCTTC.

The chain recombines TRBV10-3 with TRBJ2-5; weak D call: TRBD1 (5 bases). The germline CDR1 and CDR2 sequences are ENHRY and SYGVKD. Trimming removed 6 bases at V and 5 bases at J, with 10 bases between. CDR3 length: 12 amino acids. The CDR3 DNA is TGTGCCATCAGCTCAGGGCCGGAGACCCAGTACTTC. It yields the protein CAISSGPETQYF.

This clonotype has a count of ten or more. J is TRBJ1-5 and V is TRBV25-1; TRBD1 is a possible D gene (5 bases). With 5 bases removed from V and 4 bases from J, the gap between germline ends came to 12 bases. The CDR3 extends over 14 amino acids. CDR1 is MGHDK, CDR2 SYGVNS, per germline. The chain's CDR3 is CASSKLQENQPQHF. CDR3 bases: TGTGCCAGCAGTAAATTACAGGAGAATCAGCCCCAGCATTTT.

This clonotype was counted many times. The chain links TRBV7-2 to TRBJ2-7; 9 positions match TRBD1. The CDR3 covers 15 residues. V was pared by 5 bases and J by 3 bases, with 8 bases of the junction left unmatched. Germline loops: CDR1 SGHTA, CDR2 FQGNSA. The DNA of the CDR3 is TGTGCCAGCAGCGACCGGACAGGGGCGCACTACGAGCAGTACTTC. Translated: CASSDRTGAHYEQYF. Full variable domain (outside the CDR3, taken from reference TRBV7-2 and TRBJ2-7): GAGVSQSPSNKVTEKGKDVELRCDPISGHTALYWYRQSLGQGLEFLIYFQGNSAPDKSGLPSDRFSAERTGGSVSTLTIQRTQQEDSAVYLCASSDRTGAHYEQYFGPGTRLTVT.

In regard to this clonotype: A much larger clone is a single base away; this may be a read error. The chain has TRBV19 and TRBJ1-5; TRBD1 is a possible D gene (6 bases). Germline V CDR1 and CDR2: LNHDA, SQIVND (reference sequence). The CDR3 runs 16 residues. The chain's CDR3 is CASSTGTTVSNQPRHF. The CDR3 nucleotides read TGTGCCAGTAGTACCGGGACAACGGTTAGCAATCAGCCCCGGCATTTT.

This clonotype was seen repeatedly, ten times or more. The chain recombines TRBV7-8 with TRBJ2-7; a possible D gene is TRBD1 (5 bases). Trimming took 0 bases from V and 1 from J, leaving 10 bases between them. CDR1 SGHVS and CDR2 FQNEAQ come from the germline V gene. This CDR3 comprises 15 residues. This CDR3 is CASSLAGRASYEQYF. The CDR3 bases are TGTGCCAGCAGCTTAGCCGGCAGGGCTTCCTACGAGCAGTACTTC.

This chain connects TRBV29-1 to TRBJ2-5, with D tentatively TRBD1 (7 bases). The CDR3 contains 12 residues. V lost 4 bases and J lost 8, with 14 bases in between. Germline CDR1 and CDR2: SQVTM and ANQGSEA. This chain's CDR3 is CSVGQGGYTQYF. CDR3 DNA sequence: TGCAGCGTTGGACAGGGAGGATACACCCAGTACTTC.

This rearrangement joins TRBV12-3 or TRBV12-4 to TRBJ1-3; unclear D gene. CDR3 length equals 14 residues. V was trimmed by 0 bases and J by 6 bases, leaving 9 bases between them. Written as DNA, the CDR3 is TGTGCCAGCAGTTTAGCTGCGCAGATAAACACCATATATTTT. Translating gives CASSLAAQINTIYF.

This clonotype was found a few times. This sequence joins TRBV7-9 and TRBJ2-2; TRBD2 matches 11 bases. With 3 bases clipped from V and 5 bases from J, the junction kept 8 bases outside the gene matches. Germline V CDR1 and CDR2: SEHNR, FQNEAQ (reference sequence). This CDR3 is built from 17 residues. The CDR3 spells CASSFIAGGPGTGELFF. In DNA form, the CDR3 reads TGTGCCAGCAGCTTTATAGCGGGAGGGCCTGGAACCGGGGAGCTGTTTTTT.

This clonotype was seen ten or more times. This rearrangement joins TRBV10-3 to TRBJ1-5; weak D call: TRBD1 (5 bases). V lost 10 bases to trimming and J lost 5 bases, with 15 bases between them. The CDR3 contains 13 residues. Germline V CDR1 and CDR2: ENHRY, SYGVKD. In DNA, the CDR3 is TGTGCCAGCACCGATGACAGTTATCAGCCCCAGCATTTT. Protein: CASTDDSYQPQHF.

This clonotype came up once. V and J are TRBV7-2 and TRBJ2-5; D may correspond to TRBD1 or TRBD2 (5 bases each). The end of the DNA aligns better with TRBJ2-1, so the J call may be wrong. The CDR3 has 14 residues. Looked up from germline, CDR1 is SGHTA and CDR2 is FQGNSA. The CDR3 region has the DNA TGTGCCAGCAGCCAGTCCTCACGAGGGACCCAGCAGTTCTTC. It specifies CASSQSSRGTQQFF.

This clonotype was detected only a few times. J is TRBJ2-7 and V is TRBV3-1; D is unresolved. This CDR3 is built from 13 residues. V shed 0 bases and J shed 3 bases, with 6 bases lying between them. Germline CDR1 is LGHDT and CDR2 is YNNKEL (reference sequence). CDR3 in DNA: TGTGCCAGCAGCCAAGACCGGATCTACGAGCAGTACTTC. Encoded protein: CASSQDRIYEQYF.

A single count supports this clonotype. The rearrangement joins TRBV7-8 to TRBJ2-5; D remains ambiguous. The CDR3 consists of 8 residues. With 5 bases removed from V and 14 bases from J, the gap between germline ends came to 6 bases. Germline-derived CDR1 and CDR2 are SGHVS and FQNEAQ. This CDR3 is CASSPGYF. The DNA of the CDR3 is TGTGCCAGCAGCCCTGGTTACTTC.